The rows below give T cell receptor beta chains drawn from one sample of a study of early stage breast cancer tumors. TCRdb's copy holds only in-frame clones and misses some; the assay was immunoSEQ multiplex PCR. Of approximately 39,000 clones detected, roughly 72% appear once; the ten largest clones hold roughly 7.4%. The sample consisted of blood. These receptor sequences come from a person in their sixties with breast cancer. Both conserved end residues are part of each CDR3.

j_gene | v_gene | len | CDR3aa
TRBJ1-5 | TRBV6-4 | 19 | CASSVPDKEALEGNQPQHF
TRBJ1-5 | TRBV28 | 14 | CASRLAGGGQPQHF
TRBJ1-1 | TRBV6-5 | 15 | CASRTTGQLNTEAFF
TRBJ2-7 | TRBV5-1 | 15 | CASSLGAGLAREQYF
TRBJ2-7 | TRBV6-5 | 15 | CASSYGPAGGNEQYF
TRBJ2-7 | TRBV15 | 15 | CATSSGQGDGNEQYF
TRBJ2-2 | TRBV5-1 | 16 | CASTSKTGGTTGELFF
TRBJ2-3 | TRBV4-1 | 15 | CASRQVGASTDTQYF
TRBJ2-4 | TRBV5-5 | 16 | CASSLGTSGSTEIQYF
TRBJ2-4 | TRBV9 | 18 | CASSAELTSGSAKNIQYF
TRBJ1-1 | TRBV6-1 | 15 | CASSVGQGFRTEAFF
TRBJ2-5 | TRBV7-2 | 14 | CASSLVWGRETQYF
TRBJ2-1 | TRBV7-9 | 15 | CASSLEGSSYNEQFF
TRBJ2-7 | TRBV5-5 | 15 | CASSLAVVGIDEQYF
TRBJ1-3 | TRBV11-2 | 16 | CASSLVQTYSGNTIYF
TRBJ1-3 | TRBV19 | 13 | CASNSAVENTIYF
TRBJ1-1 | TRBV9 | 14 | CASSVAAGGTEAFF
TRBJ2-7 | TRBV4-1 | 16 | CASSRGPRDTSYEQYF
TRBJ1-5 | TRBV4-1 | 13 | CASSGTLLLAQHF
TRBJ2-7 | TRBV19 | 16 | CASSSEDRKNVNEQYF
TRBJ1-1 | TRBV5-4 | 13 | CASSLVTNTEAFF
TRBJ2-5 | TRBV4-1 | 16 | CASSLFTGTGKETQYF
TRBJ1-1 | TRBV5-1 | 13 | CASSLEPGRLAFF
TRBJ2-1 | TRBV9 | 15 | CASSVRLAEYNEQFF
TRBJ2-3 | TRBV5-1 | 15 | CASSSPIGTTDTQYF
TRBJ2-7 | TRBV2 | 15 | CASSAWTGELDEQYF
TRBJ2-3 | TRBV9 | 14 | CASSVGQPADTQYF
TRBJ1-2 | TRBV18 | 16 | CASSPPTGTDYYGYTF
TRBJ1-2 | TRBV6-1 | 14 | CASSELGQNYGYTF
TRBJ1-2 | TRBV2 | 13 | CASSERPGYGYTF
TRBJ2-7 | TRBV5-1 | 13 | CASSFGQVYEQYF
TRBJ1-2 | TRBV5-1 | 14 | CASSTAGQGYGYTF
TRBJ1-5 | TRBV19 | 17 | CASTQGPGQGYNQPQHF
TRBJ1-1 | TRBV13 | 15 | CASSLGTARNTEAFF
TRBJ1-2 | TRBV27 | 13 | CASSSQVDGGYTF
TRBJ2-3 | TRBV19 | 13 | CASSMGNTDTQYF
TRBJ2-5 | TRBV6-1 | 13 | CASSASGGKTQYF